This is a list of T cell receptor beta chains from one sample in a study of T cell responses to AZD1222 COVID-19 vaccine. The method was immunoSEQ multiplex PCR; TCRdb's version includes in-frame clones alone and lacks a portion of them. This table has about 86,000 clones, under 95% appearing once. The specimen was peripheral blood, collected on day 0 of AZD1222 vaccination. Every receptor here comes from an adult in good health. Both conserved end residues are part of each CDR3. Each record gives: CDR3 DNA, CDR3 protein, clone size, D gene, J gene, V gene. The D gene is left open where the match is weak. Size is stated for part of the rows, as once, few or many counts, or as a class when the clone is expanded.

CDR3 DNA: TGTGCCAGCTTCAATTTAATCCATGGCTACACCTTC
CDR3 protein: CASFNLIHGYTF
clone size: once
D gene: .
J gene: TRBJ1-2
V gene: TRBV7-9

CDR3 DNA: TGTGCCAGCAGCCAAGGCCCAAGCTCCTACGAGCAGTACTTC
CDR3 protein: CASSQGPSSYEQYF
clone size: .
D gene: .
J gene: TRBJ2-7
V gene: TRBV7-8

CDR3 DNA: TGTGCCAGCAGCCAAGCGGCTTACACTGAAGCTTTCTTT
CDR3 protein: CASSQAAYTEAFF
clone size: .
D gene: .
J gene: TRBJ1-1
V gene: TRBV14

CDR3 DNA: TGCGCCAGCAGGGCCGGGACAGGGTTCAGCACTGAAGCTTTCTTT
CDR3 protein: CASRAGTGFSTEAFF
clone size: .
D gene: TRBD1
J gene: TRBJ1-1
V gene: TRBV5-1

CDR3 DNA: TGTGCCAGCACCTCGGGAGTACTCTCCGAGCAGTACTTC
CDR3 protein: CASTSGVLSEQYF
clone size: .
D gene: .
J gene: TRBJ2-7
V gene: TRBV28

CDR3 DNA: TGCGCCAGCAGCTTGGAGGGACAGCTCAATCAGCCCCAGCATTTT
CDR3 protein: CASSLEGQLNQPQHF
clone size: .
D gene: TRBD1
J gene: TRBJ1-5
V gene: TRBV5-1

CDR3 DNA: TGCGCCAGCTCCCGCAGCGGGGTCGGCTCCTACAATGAGCAGTTCTTC
CDR3 protein: CASSRSGVGSYNEQFF
clone size: .
D gene: TRBD2
J gene: TRBJ2-1
V gene: TRBV10-1

CDR3 DNA: TGTGCCAGCAGTACTCGGGACGGAGGCTCCTATAATTCACCCCTCCACTTT
CDR3 protein: CASSTRDGGSYNSPLHF
clone size: .
D gene: .
J gene: TRBJ1-6
V gene: TRBV28

CDR3 DNA: TGCGCCAGCAGCCTCCGGGAGGGCGACTATGGCTACACCTTC
CDR3 protein: CASSLREGDYGYTF
clone size: .
D gene: .
J gene: TRBJ1-2
V gene: TRBV5-1

CDR3 DNA: TGTGCCAGCAGCCTAAGCCAGAATGAGCAGTTCTTC
CDR3 protein: CASSLSQNEQFF
clone size: .
D gene: .
J gene: TRBJ2-1
V gene: TRBV7-9

CDR3 DNA: TGTGCCTCCCAGGCGAGGCATGAGCAGTTCTTC
CDR3 protein: CASQARHEQFF
clone size: .
D gene: .
J gene: TRBJ2-1
V gene: TRBV10-3

CDR3 DNA: TGTGCCAGCAGATACCCTGGGCTAGCGGGAGGGTACGAGCAGTACTTC
CDR3 protein: CASRYPGLAGGYEQYF
clone size: .
D gene: TRBD2
J gene: TRBJ2-7
V gene: TRBV28

CDR3 DNA: TGCGCCAGCAGCCCTACACAGAACACTGAAGCTTTCTTT
CDR3 protein: CASSPTQNTEAFF
clone size: .
D gene: .
J gene: TRBJ1-1
V gene: TRBV5-1

CDR3 DNA: TGTGCCAGCAGTTTAAACGCTGCGAACACTGAAGCTTTCTTT
CDR3 protein: CASSLNAANTEAFF
clone size: .
D gene: .
J gene: TRBJ1-1
V gene: TRBV27

CDR3 DNA: TGTGCCAGCAGCCAAGATGCTCAGCCCCAGCATTTT
CDR3 protein: CASSQDAQPQHF
clone size: .
D gene: .
J gene: TRBJ1-5
V gene: TRBV3-1/TRBV3-2

CDR3 DNA: TGTGCCAGCAGTTACCACAGGGAGGGAGGGTTTGAGCAGTACTTC
CDR3 protein: CASSYHREGGFEQYF
clone size: .
D gene: .
J gene: TRBJ2-7
V gene: TRBV6-5

CDR3 DNA: TGCAGCGTATGGACAGGGGACGTCACTGAAGCTTTCTTT
CDR3 protein: CSVWTGDVTEAFF
clone size: .
D gene: TRBD1
J gene: TRBJ1-1
V gene: TRBV29-1

CDR3 DNA: TGTGCCAGCAGCTTATCTCGAGCGGGGGGGAGCACCGGGGAGCTGTTTTTT
CDR3 protein: CASSLSRAGGSTGELFF
clone size: once
D gene: TRBD2
J gene: TRBJ2-2
V gene: TRBV7-8

CDR3 DNA: TGCGCCAGCAGCTTGTCTCAGGGAAGCTCCTACGAGCAGTACTTC
CDR3 protein: CASSLSQGSSYEQYF
clone size: .
D gene: .
J gene: TRBJ2-7
V gene: TRBV5-1

CDR3 DNA: TGTGCTAGTGGGCGGGACCTTAGCCAGCCCCAGCATTTT
CDR3 protein: CASGRDLSQPQHF
clone size: .
D gene: .
J gene: TRBJ1-5
V gene: TRBV12-5

CDR3 DNA: TGTGCCAGCAGGAGGACAGGCAATTCACCCCTCCACTTT
CDR3 protein: CASRRTGNSPLHF
clone size: .
D gene: TRBD1
J gene: TRBJ1-6
V gene: TRBV6-5

CDR3 DNA: TGCGCCAGCAGCCAAGTCCCCCCGGGGCTCAATGAGCAGTTCTTC
CDR3 protein: CASSQVPPGLNEQFF
clone size: .
D gene: .
J gene: TRBJ2-1
V gene: TRBV4-1

CDR3 DNA: TGTGCCAGCAGCGGGGGGAGTTACACTGAAGCTTTCTTT
CDR3 protein: CASSGGSYTEAFF
clone size: .
D gene: .
J gene: TRBJ1-1
V gene: TRBV3-1/TRBV3-2

CDR3 DNA: TGTGCCAGCAGTATGGGACAGGCCCTAAGCACAGATACGCAGTATTTT
CDR3 protein: CASSMGQALSTDTQYF
clone size: .
D gene: TRBD1
J gene: TRBJ2-3
V gene: TRBV25-1

CDR3 DNA: TGTGCCAGCAGCTTGGGACAGGGGGGCTATGGCTACACCTTC
CDR3 protein: CASSLGQGGYGYTF
clone size: .
D gene: TRBD1
J gene: TRBJ1-2
V gene: TRBV13

CDR3 DNA: TGCAGCGTTGCAGTCAGCATGAACACTGAAGCTTTCTTT
CDR3 protein: CSVAVSMNTEAFF
clone size: .
D gene: .
J gene: TRBJ1-1
V gene: TRBV29-1

CDR3 DNA: TGTGCCAGCAGCATAAATAGCTACGAGCAGTACTTC
CDR3 protein: CASSINSYEQYF
clone size: .
D gene: .
J gene: TRBJ2-7
V gene: TRBV5-5

CDR3 DNA: TGTGCCAGTAGTACAGGGGTTGGGAGCAATCAGCCCCAGCATTTT
CDR3 protein: CASSTGVGSNQPQHF
clone size: .
D gene: .
J gene: TRBJ1-5
V gene: TRBV19

CDR3 DNA: TGTGCCAGCAGCCCCCCCCTGAAGGTGACGCAGTATTTT
CDR3 protein: CASSPPLKVTQYF
clone size: .
D gene: .
J gene: TRBJ2-3
V gene: TRBV7-8

CDR3 DNA: TGTGCCAGCAGCTTAGGACAGGCGGCTAACTATGGCTACACCTTC
CDR3 protein: CASSLGQAANYGYTF
clone size: .
D gene: .
J gene: TRBJ1-2
V gene: TRBV13

CDR3 DNA: TGTGCCAGCAGGCCAACTAGTGGCGATGAGCAGTTCTTC
CDR3 protein: CASRPTSGDEQFF
clone size: .
D gene: .
J gene: TRBJ2-1
V gene: TRBV11-1

CDR3 DNA: TGTGCCAGCAGTCACCACTACGAGCAGTACTTC
CDR3 protein: CASSHHYEQYF
clone size: .
D gene: .
J gene: TRBJ2-7
V gene: TRBV25-1